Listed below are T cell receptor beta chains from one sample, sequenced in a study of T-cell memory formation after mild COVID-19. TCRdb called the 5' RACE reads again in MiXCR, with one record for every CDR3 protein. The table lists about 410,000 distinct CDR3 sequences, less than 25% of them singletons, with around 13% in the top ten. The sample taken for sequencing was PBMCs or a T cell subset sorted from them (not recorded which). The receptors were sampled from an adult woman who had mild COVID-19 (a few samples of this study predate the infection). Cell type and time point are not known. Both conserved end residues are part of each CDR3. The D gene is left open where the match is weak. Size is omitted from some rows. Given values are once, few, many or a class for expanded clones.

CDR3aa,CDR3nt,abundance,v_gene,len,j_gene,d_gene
CATSDRGHSALHF,TGTGCCACCTCGGACAGGGGCCATTCTGCCCTCCACTTT,NA,TRBV19,13,TRBJ1-6,TRBD1
CAISGGEGQNYGYTF,TGTGCCATCAGTGGCGGAGAGGGACAGAACTATGGCTACACCTTC,many,TRBV10-3,15,TRBJ1-2,TRBD1
CASSQPGDYEQYF,TGCGCCAGCAGCCAACCCGGGGACTACGAGCAGTACTTC,few,TRBV4-1,13,TRBJ2-7,NA
CASSSLLAGTSYNEQFF,TGTGCCAGCAGCTCCTTACTAGCGGGGACTTCCTACAATGAGCAGTTCTTC,few,TRBV7-9,17,TRBJ2-1,TRBD2
CASIPTVPYSYTF,TGTGCCAGCATCCCGACAGTTCCCTATAGCTACACCTTC,NA,TRBV6-2/TRBV6-3,13,TRBJ1-2,NA
CASSPSLSSYNEQFF,TGTGCCAGCAGTCCCTCCCTGAGCTCCTACAATGAGCAGTTCTTC,few,TRBV12-3/TRBV12-4,15,TRBJ2-1,NA
CSVDSRPLSYEQYF,TGCAGCGTTGATTCGCGGCCCCTCTCCTACGAGCAGTACTTC,NA,TRBV29-1,14,TRBJ2-7,NA
CASSVVGEMDRSYTF,TGTGCCAGCAGCGTAGTAGGGGAAATGGACAGGAGCTACACCTTC,NA,TRBV9,15,TRBJ1-2,TRBD1
CSVAGPPAASTDTQYF,TGCAGCGTTGCGGGCCCCCCAGCGGCTAGCACAGATACGCAGTATTTT,few,TRBV29-1,16,TRBJ2-3,NA
CASSDYRGKDYGYTF,TGTGCCAGCAGTGATTACAGGGGAAAGGACTATGGCTACACCTTC,NA,TRBV6-6,15,TRBJ1-2,TRBD1
CSDRDRAHYEQYF,TGCAGCGATCGGGACAGGGCTCATTACGAGCAGTACTTC,NA,TRBV20-1,13,TRBJ2-7,TRBD1
CASSQEGGYTF,TGTGCCAGCAGCCAAGAGGGAGGCTACACCTTC,NA,TRBV4-2,11,TRBJ1-2,NA
CASSLLGAGNTIYF,TGCGCCAGCAGCTTGCTGGGGGCTGGAAACACCATATATTTT,few,TRBV5-1,14,TRBJ1-3,NA
CASSSGREQFF,TGCGCCAGCAGCTCGGGACGGGAGCAGTTCTTC,many,TRBV5-1,11,TRBJ2-1,NA
CASSEAIQGANGYTF,TGTGCCAGCAGTGAAGCTATACAGGGAGCAAACGGCTACACCTTC,NA,TRBV27,15,TRBJ1-2,NA
CATSDPSGLGEYF,TGTGCCACCAGTGACCCTAGCGGGTTAGGGGAGTATTTT,NA,TRBV24-1,13,TRBJ2-3,TRBD2
CASSSLQGRITGELFF,TGTGCCAGCAGTTCCCTCCAGGGACGGATCACCGGGGAGCTGTTTTTT,once,TRBV12-3/TRBV12-4,16,TRBJ2-2,NA
CASSQAVQGEQFF,TGCGCCAGCAGCCAAGCCGTTCAAGGGGAGCAGTTCTTC,NA,TRBV4-3,13,TRBJ2-1,NA
CASSYSRAGIYEQYF,TGTGCCAGCAGTTACTCGCGGGCGGGGATCTACGAGCAGTACTTC,NA,TRBV6-5,15,TRBJ2-7,NA
CASYGRGRTYNEQFF,TGTGCCAGTTACGGTCGAGGGCGGACCTACAATGAGCAGTTCTTC,NA,TRBV19,15,TRBJ2-1,NA
CASRDRIATNEKLFF,TGCGCCAGCAGGGACAGGATTGCAACTAATGAAAAACTGTTTTTT,few,TRBV5-1,15,TRBJ1-4,TRBD1
CASSYSRTSGGKNYEQYF,TGTGCCAGCAGTTACTCCCGGACTAGCGGGGGAAAAAACTACGAGCAGTACTTC,NA,TRBV6-6,18,TRBJ2-7,TRBD2
CASSQLGKTYEQYF,TGTGCCAGCAGCCAATTGGGGAAGACCTACGAGCAGTACTTC,few,TRBV3-1,14,TRBJ2-7,NA
CSARPYRGTRNSPLHF,TGCAGTGCTAGGCCCTACAGGGGAACAAGGAATTCACCCCTCCACTTT,NA,TRBV20-1,16,TRBJ1-6,TRBD1
CASRRTGGSYNEQFF,TGTGCCAGCAGAAGGACAGGGGGCTCCTACAATGAGCAGTTCTTC,few,TRBV12-3/TRBV12-4,15,TRBJ2-1,TRBD1
CSAHPGDYGYTF,TGCAGTGCTCACCCAGGGGACTATGGCTACACCTTC,many,TRBV20-1,12,TRBJ1-2,NA
CATSDYENTGELFF,TGTGCCACCAGTGATTATGAGAACACCGGGGAGCTGTTTTTT,few,TRBV24-1,14,TRBJ2-2,NA
CATSDSRGETQYF,TGTGCCACCAGTGATTCGAGGGGTGAGACCCAGTACTTC,NA,TRBV24-1,13,TRBJ2-5,NA
CASRDRVRTDTQYF,TGTGCCAGCAGGGACAGGGTTCGGACAGATACGCAGTATTTT,NA,TRBV28,14,TRBJ2-3,TRBD1
CASRPGVAGANTGELFF,TGTGCCAGCAGGCCCGGGGTAGCGGGGGCGAACACCGGGGAGCTGTTTTTT,NA,TRBV12-3/TRBV12-4,17,TRBJ2-2,TRBD2
CASSPGGSSGNREQYF,TGTGCCAGCAGCCCGGGGGGGTCTAGCGGGAATCGCGAGCAGTACTTC,few,TRBV7-9,16,TRBJ2-7,TRBD2
CSASLAGPTDTQYF,TGCAGTGCTAGCCTAGCGGGGCCCACAGATACGCAGTATTTT,NA,TRBV20-1,14,TRBJ2-3,TRBD2
CASSTGTGGVQPQHF,TGTGCCAGCAGTACCGGGACAGGGGGCGTGCAGCCCCAGCATTTT,NA,TRBV2,15,TRBJ1-5,TRBD1
CASSESNEQYF,TGTGCCAGCAGTGAATCTAACGAGCAGTACTTC,NA,TRBV25-1,11,TRBJ2-7,NA
CAWIHVGVTEAFF,TGTGCCTGGATTCACGTCGGCGTCACTGAAGCTTTCTTT,NA,TRBV30,13,TRBJ1-1,NA
CASTSIELTSTDTQYF,TGTGCCAGCACCTCGATTGAGCTAACTAGCACAGATACGCAGTATTTT,few,TRBV7-6,16,TRBJ2-3,NA